The entry that follows covers one T cell receptor beta chain sequence. The record originates from a study of T cell changes during pregnancy in multiple sclerosis. This CDR3 has 13 residues. Germline V CDR1 and CDR2: GTSNPN, SVGIG (reference sequence). Between the trimmed V and J ends, which lost 0 bases and 7 bases, there was a span of 12 bases. Profiling relied on immunoSEQ multiplex PCR, and the TCRdb table lists in-frame clones only, not all of them. The data show roughly 110,000 clones, approximately 90% seen once. This rearrangement joins TRBV30 to TRBJ1-1; D is perhaps TRBD1 (6 bases). This TCR derives from a female donor with multiple sclerosis, enrolled in a pregnancy study. The material sequenced was peripheral blood, taken after pregnancy. DNA of the CDR3: TGTGCCTGGAGTGTAGGGGGGGGAGTTGAAGCTTTCTTT. It translates to CAWSVGGGVEAFF.